A single sample gave rise to the 13 T cell receptor beta chains below, sequenced in a study of long-term antiretroviral therapy in people with HIV. With survey level as its setting, the immunoSEQ assay was v3.0. Profiled with immunoSEQ multiplex PCR; TCRdb holds only in-frame clones, not every one. In the table there are about 19,000 clones, around 86% of which are singletons. The sequencing here drew on unsorted PBMCs, taken 0.5 years after starting antiretroviral therapy. Receptors originate from a man aged 35 to 55 with HIV.

The rearrangement links TRBV11-2 to TRBJ2-1; the D gene is possibly TRBD2 (6 bases). The CDR3 has 15 residues. In germline, CDR1 is SGHAT, CDR2 FQNNGV. V was shortened by 1 base and J by 8 bases, with 15 bases between the two germline ends. CDR3 bases: TGTGCCAGCAGCTTAGGTGGGAGGCCCCTCGATGAGCAGTTCTTC. Encoded protein: CASSLGGRPLDEQFF.

This sequence joins TRBV7-8 and TRBJ2-7; 9 bases agree with TRBD1. After removal of 5 bases from V and 3 bases from J, the junction contained 8 bases not matched to a gene. CDR1 and CDR2 from the germline V gene are SGHVS and FQNEAQ. The CDR3 extends over 15 amino acids. The CDR3 sequence: CASSAQQGAYYEQYF. CDR3 in DNA: TGTGCCAGCAGCGCGCAACAGGGGGCGTACTACGAGCAGTACTTC.

The V and J genes are TRBV6-1 and TRBJ2-2; D might be TRBD1 or TRBD2, each matching 5 bases. V was clipped by 6 bases and J by 0 bases, with 11 bases between them. Germline CDR1 and CDR2: MNHNS and SASEGT. The CDR3 consists of 15 residues. The CDR3 is CASSIGTPNTGELFF. The CDR3 nucleotides read TGTGCCAGCAGCATCGGGACGCCGAACACCGGGGAGCTGTTTTTT.

This clone occurred once. The J gene is TRBJ2-1, the V gene TRBV6-6; 7 bases are a match to TRBD2. CDR3 length: 13 residues. Germline assignment: CDR1 MNHNY and CDR2 SVGAGI (reference sequence). V lost 0 bases, J lost 9 bases, and 2 bases stayed unmatched. The CDR3: CASSYSPGGEQFF. DNA for the CDR3: TGTGCCAGCAGTTACTCCCCGGGAGGTGAGCAGTTCTTC.

The chain joins TRBV9 to TRBJ2-7; perhaps TRBD2 as D (5 bases). Germline-derived CDR1 and CDR2 are SGDLS and YYNGEE. This CDR3 region has 11 residues. Trimming removed 7 bases at V and 0 bases at J, with 5 bases between. The CDR3 bases are TGTGCCAGCGGGAGCTCCTACGAGCAGTACTTC. Protein sequence: CASGSSYEQYF.

The chain recombines TRBV7-9 with TRBJ2-3, with TRBD2 identical over 9 bases. There are 17 residues in the CDR3. In germline, CDR1 is SEHNR, CDR2 FQNEAQ (reference sequence). V was pared by 5 bases and J by 4 bases, with 13 bases of the junction left unmatched. CDR3 sequence reads: CASSLLAGLAESDTQYF. DNA for the CDR3: TGTGCCAGCAGCCTCCTGGCGGGACTAGCTGAATCAGATACGCAGTATTTT.

The gene calls are TRBV2 and TRBJ1-1, with no clear D. V was pared by 6 bases and J by 1 base, with 12 bases between. The CDR3 consists of 14 residues. Per the germline V gene, CDR1 is SNHLY and CDR2 is FYNNEI. In DNA form, the CDR3 reads TGTGCCAGCAGCCAACAGACCCCGAACACTGAAGCTTTCTTT. This gives the protein CASSQQTPNTEAFF. Variable domain in full (rest from reference TRBV2 and TRBJ1-1): EPEVTQTPSHQVTQMGQEVILRCVPISNHLYFYWYRQILGQKVEFLVSFYNNEISEKSEIFDDQFSVERPDGSNFTLKIRSTKLEDSAMYFCASSQQTPNTEAFFGQGTRLTVV.

The V gene is TRBV27, the J gene TRBJ1-5; D is unresolved. The V and J ends lost 3 bases and 3 bases respectively, with 9 bases between them. Per the germline V gene, CDR1 is MNHEY and CDR2 is SMNVEV (reference sequence). This CDR3 is built from 14 residues. The CDR3 loop is CASSFNSPNQPQHF. CDR3 bases: TGTGCCAGCAGTTTCAACAGCCCCAATCAGCCCCAGCATTTT.

Here the CDR3 reads CASSPGEGETQYF. CDR3 DNA: TGTGCCAGCTCACCAGGGGAAGGAGAGACCCAGTACTTC. V usage is TRBV18 and J usage is TRBJ2-5; no definite D call. The CDR3 length is 13 residues. Germline V gene data show CDR1 as KGHSH and CDR2 as LQKENI. Trimming stripped 2 bases from V and 4 bases from J, with 8 bases between.

The V and J genes are TRBV2 and TRBJ2-7; no clear D gene. Germline-derived CDR1 and CDR2 are SNHLY and FYNNEI. The V end was cut by 4 bases, the J end by 4 bases, with 17 bases between. The CDR3 totals 15 residues. The CDR3 DNA sequence: TGTGCCAGCAGTGTTTCCTCCGCCGTAGGGTACGAGCAGTACTTC. The encoded protein is CASSVSSAVGYEQYF.

CDR3 sequence: CASSSMRTEPYNEQFF. The CDR3 DNA reads TGTGCCAGCAGTTCTATGCGGACAGAGCCTTACAATGAGCAGTTCTTC. The gene calls are TRBV28 and TRBJ2-1, with TRBD1 as a possible D gene (6 bases). The germline gives CDR1 MDHEN, CDR2 SYDVKM. The CDR3 length is 16 residues. V dropped 4 bases and J dropped 4 bases, with 17 bases sitting between them. Based on the CDR3 plus reference TRBV28 and TRBJ2-1, the full variable domain is DVKVTQSSRYLVKRTGEKVFLECVQDMDHENMFWYRQDPGLGLRLIYFSYDVKMKEKGDIPEGYSVSREKKERFSLILESASTNQTSMYLCASSSMRTEPYNEQFFGPGTRLTVL.

The chain is built from TRBV5-4 and TRBJ2-5; D is unclear. V lost 0 bases to trimming and J lost 0 bases, with 6 bases between them. The CDR3 is 14 amino acids. Germline V gene data show CDR1 as SGHNT and CDR2 as YYREEE (reference sequence). CDR3 coding DNA: TGTGCCAGCAGCTTGGCCGTTTACCAAGAGACCCAGTACTTC. Translating it yields CASSLAVYQETQYF.

The rearrangement links TRBV7-2 to TRBJ1-5; a possible D gene is TRBD1 (5 bases). CDR1 and CDR2 from the germline V gene are SGHTA and FQGNSA. The CDR3 spans 13 residues. V shed 8 bases and J shed 3 bases, with 11 bases lying between them. CDR3 sequence (DNA): TGTGCCAGCGGCCCAGGGACCAATCAGCCCCAGCATTTT. Encoded protein: CASGPGTNQPQHF. Full variable domain (rest looked up from reference TRBV7-2 and TRBJ1-5): GAGVSQSPSNKVTEKGKDVELRCDPISGHTALYWYRQSLGQGLEFLIYFQGNSAPDKSGLPSDRFSAERTGGSVSTLTIQRTQQEDSAVYLCASGPGTNQPQHFGDGTRLSIL.